The clone carrying this TCR beta chain was recorded a few times. Its antigen is as yet unknown. This sample was taken from a study of CD8+ T cells in alopecia areata. Study as a whole: At a dose of 5 to 10 mg twice daily, oral tofacitinib was given to treated patients.

CDR1 is LGHNA, CDR2 YSLEER, per germline. V was pared by 3 bases and J by 2 bases, with 6 bases between. This CDR3 comprises 13 residues. Study conclusions and caveats: For lesional scalp, especially alopecia totalis/universalis, clonality was higher than in normal scalp.

Sequencing used cDNA as its template, made by extracting RNA and reverse transcribing it. The method was immunoSEQ multiplex PCR; TCRdb's version includes in-frame clones alone and lacks a portion of them. The sample has around 100,000 clones; 35% to 45% are singletons. Alopecia areata patients had lesional scalp punch biopsies and peripheral blood taken from them. The V gene is TRBV4-3, the J gene TRBJ2-3; perhaps TRBD2 as D (5 bases). This TCR came from a human donor with alopecia areata. Sequenced: CD4+ T cells sorted from blood. The CDR3 region is CASSQDFTDTQYF. The CDR3 DNA reads as TGCGCCAGCAGCCAGGACTTCACAGATACGCAGTATTTT.